One and the same sample provided the 10 T cell receptor beta chains below, sequenced in a study of post-analysis software for immune sequencing data. Each TCR beta cDNA library carried unique molecular identifiers. In TCRdb, the PCR reads were re-called with MiXCR into one record per CDR3 protein. This table holds about 570,000 distinct CDR3 sequences, around a third found once. Study-level results: Patients showed TRBV5-6, TRBV5-1 and TRBV20-1 among 4 or 5 TRBV segments more frequent than in controls.

Their antigen targets remain unknown. The sample comprised blood. The receptors were sampled from a girl aged 2-17 years with multiple sclerosis.

This clonotype was counted a few times. The gene calls are TRBV4-1 and TRBJ1-6; maybe TRBD1 (5 bases). The CDR3 loop spans 16 amino acids. From germline, CDR1 is MGHRA and CDR2 YSYEKL. Deletions cut 6 bases from V and 7 bases from J, with 19 bases between. The CDR3 nucleotides read TGCGCCAGCAGACCTGCTCCGGGACGGCAAAATTCACCCCTCCACTTT. Its translation is CASRPAPGRQNSPLHF.

V gene TRBV20-1 combines with J gene TRBJ2-5, with 7 bases lining up with TRBD1. The CDR3 is made up of 15 amino acids. The germline V gene has CDR1 DFQATT and CDR2 SNEGSKA (reference sequence). V lost 2 bases, J lost 5 bases, and 11 bases stayed unmatched. This chain's CDR3 is CSARREGAVGETQYF. The CDR3 DNA sequence: TGCAGTGCTAGAAGAGAGGGGGCCGTTGGTGAGACCCAGTACTTC.

This clonotype was seen repeatedly, ten times or more. The chain has TRBV6-1 and TRBJ2-7, with D unresolved. In germline, CDR1 is MNHNS, CDR2 SASEGT. The CDR3 spans 10 residues. The V and J ends lost 4 bases and 4 bases respectively, with 2 bases between them. The chain's CDR3 is CASSVYEQYF. In DNA, the CDR3 is TGTGCCAGCAGTGTATACGAGCAGTACTTC.

At least ten counts were recorded for this clonotype. The chain combines TRBV12-3 or TRBV12-4 with TRBJ2-7; D is ambiguous. This CDR3 is 12 amino acids long. V was pared by 5 bases and J by 2 bases, with 7 bases between. DNA of the CDR3: TGTGCCAGCAGTCGATTTACCTACGAGCAGTACTTC. It codes for CASSRFTYEQYF.

This clonotype has a handful of counts. The chain carries TRBV7-9 and TRBJ1-1, with a possible D match to TRBD1 (5 bases). V was shortened by 2 bases and J by 4 bases, with 11 bases between the two germline ends. This CDR3 has 14 residues. Germline V gene sequence: CDR1 SEHNR, CDR2 FQNEAQ (reference sequence). CDR3: CASSLTAGSTEAFF. The CDR3 nucleotides read TGTGCCAGCAGCTTAACTGCAGGGAGCACTGAAGCTTTCTTT.

This clonotype was counted only a few times. This chain connects TRBV5-1 to TRBJ1-1; D unresolved. The CDR3 is made up of 15 amino acids. Germline values: CDR1 SGHRS, CDR2 YFSETQ. Trimming left V 0 bases short and J 1 base short, with 10 bases between. The CDR3: CASSLAGYENTEAFF. The CDR3 region has the DNA TGCGCCAGCAGCTTGGCCGGATACGAGAACACTGAAGCTTTCTTT.

The chain employs TRBV6-5 and TRBJ1-1; D call uncertain. Deletions cut 5 bases from V and 1 base from J, with 14 bases between. This CDR3 is 15 amino acids long. The V gene's germline CDR1 is MNHEY and CDR2 SVGAGI. CDR3 nucleotide sequence: TGTGCCAGCAGTCGCCCCACCCATTCGAACACTGAAGCTTTCTTT. This sequence encodes CASSRPTHSNTEAFF.

The V and J genes are TRBV12-3 or TRBV12-4 and TRBJ2-7; D is ambiguous. The V end lost 5 bases, the J end lost 3 bases, and 14 bases lay between the germline ends. The CDR3 covers 14 residues. DNA for the CDR3: TGTGCCAGCAGTACCCCGGCCCCAAACTACGAGCAGTACTTC. Translation gives CASSTPAPNYEQYF.

J is TRBJ1-5 and V is TRBV7-3; possible D gene TRBD1, 6 bases. The CDR3 runs to 13 residues. The V end lost 5 bases, the J end lost 6 bases, and 11 bases lay between the germline ends. Looked up from germline, CDR1 is SGHTA and CDR2 is FQGTGA. CDR3 nucleotides: TGTGCCAGCAGCCCTGAAGGGGGTCAGCCCCAGCATTTT. It specifies CASSPEGGQPQHF.

This clonotype showed up many times. The rearrangement joins TRBV6-5 to TRBJ2-3; no definite D call. This CDR3 is built from 16 residues. V dropped 0 bases and J dropped 0 bases, with 10 bases sitting between them. Germline V CDR1 and CDR2: MNHEY, SVGAGI. CDR3 amino acids: CASSYSGTSSTDTQYF. CDR3 in DNA: TGTGCCAGCAGTTACTCCGGCACCTCTAGCACAGATACGCAGTATTTT.